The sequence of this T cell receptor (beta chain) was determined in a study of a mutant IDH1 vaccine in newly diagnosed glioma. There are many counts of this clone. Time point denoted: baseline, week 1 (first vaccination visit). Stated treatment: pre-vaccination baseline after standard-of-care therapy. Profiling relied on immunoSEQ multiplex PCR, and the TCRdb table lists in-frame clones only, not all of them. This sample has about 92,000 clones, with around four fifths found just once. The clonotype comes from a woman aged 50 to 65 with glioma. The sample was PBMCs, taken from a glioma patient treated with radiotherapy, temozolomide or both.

Here the CDR3 reads CAIRGQGGNSPLHF. CDR3 in DNA: TGTGCCATCAGGGGACAGGGCGGGAATTCACCCCTCCACTTT. The genes are TRBV10-3 and TRBJ1-6, with 9 positions matching TRBD1. V lost 6 bases to trimming and J lost 7 bases; unmatched junction nucleotides: 4. CDR3 length: 14 amino acids. Per germline, CDR1 ENHRY and CDR2 SYGVKD.